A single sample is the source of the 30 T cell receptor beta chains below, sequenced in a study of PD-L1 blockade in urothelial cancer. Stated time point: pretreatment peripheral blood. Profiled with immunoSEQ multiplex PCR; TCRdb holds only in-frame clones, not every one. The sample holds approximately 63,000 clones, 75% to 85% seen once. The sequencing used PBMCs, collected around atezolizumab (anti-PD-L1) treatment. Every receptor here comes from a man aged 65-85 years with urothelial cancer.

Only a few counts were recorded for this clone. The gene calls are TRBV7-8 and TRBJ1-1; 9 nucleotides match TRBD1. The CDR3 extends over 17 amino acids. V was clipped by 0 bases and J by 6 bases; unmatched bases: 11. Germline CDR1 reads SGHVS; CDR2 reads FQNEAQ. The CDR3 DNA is TGTGCCAGCAGCTTAGCAACAGGGGGCCGGGGGGGCCCTGAAGCTTTCTTT. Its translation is CASSLATGGRGGPEAFF.

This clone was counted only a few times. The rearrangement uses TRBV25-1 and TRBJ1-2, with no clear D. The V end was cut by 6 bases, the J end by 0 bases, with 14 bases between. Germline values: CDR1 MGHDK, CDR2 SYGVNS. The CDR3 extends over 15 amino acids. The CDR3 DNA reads TGTGCCAGCAGCTCCCGACGGAGAACTAACTATGGCTACACCTTC. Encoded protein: CASSSRRRTNYGYTF.

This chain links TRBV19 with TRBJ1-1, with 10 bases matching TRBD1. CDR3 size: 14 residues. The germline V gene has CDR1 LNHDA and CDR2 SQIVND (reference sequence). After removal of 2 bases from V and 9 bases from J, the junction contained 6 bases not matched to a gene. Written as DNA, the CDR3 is TGTGCCAGTAGTATAAGGGACAGGGGAGTTAAAGCTTTCTTT. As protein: CASSIRDRGVKAFF.

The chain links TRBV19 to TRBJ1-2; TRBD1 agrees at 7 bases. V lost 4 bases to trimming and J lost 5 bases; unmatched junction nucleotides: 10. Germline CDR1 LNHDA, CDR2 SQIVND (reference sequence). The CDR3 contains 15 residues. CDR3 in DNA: TGTGCCAGTAGTACGATCTCGGGACAGCTATATGGCTACACCTTC. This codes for CASSTISGQLYGYTF.

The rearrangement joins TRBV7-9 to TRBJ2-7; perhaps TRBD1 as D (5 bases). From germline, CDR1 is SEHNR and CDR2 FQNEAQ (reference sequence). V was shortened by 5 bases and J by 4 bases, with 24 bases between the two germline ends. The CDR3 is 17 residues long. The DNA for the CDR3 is TGTGCCAGCAGCACCCGGTTAGGGGAACTCCCACCTTACGAGCAGTACTTC. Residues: CASSTRLGELPPYEQYF.

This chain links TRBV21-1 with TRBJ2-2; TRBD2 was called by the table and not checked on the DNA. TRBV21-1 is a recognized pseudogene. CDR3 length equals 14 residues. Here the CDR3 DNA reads TGTGCCAGCAGCAATTGTCGGAACACCGGGGAGCTGTTTTTT. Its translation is CASSNCRNTGELFF.

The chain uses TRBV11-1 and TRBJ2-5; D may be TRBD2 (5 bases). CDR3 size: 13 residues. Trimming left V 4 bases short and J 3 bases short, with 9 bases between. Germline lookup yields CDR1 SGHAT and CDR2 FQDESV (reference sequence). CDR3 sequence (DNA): TGTGCCAGCAGCTCCGGACTGAAAGAGACCCAGTACTTC. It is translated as CASSSGLKETQYF.

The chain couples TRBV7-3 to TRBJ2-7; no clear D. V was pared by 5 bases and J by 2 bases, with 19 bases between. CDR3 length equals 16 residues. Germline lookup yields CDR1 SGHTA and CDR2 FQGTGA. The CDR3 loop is CASSPRGGSSTYEQYF. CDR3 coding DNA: TGTGCCAGCAGCCCCCGTGGCGGCAGCAGTACCTACGAGCAGTACTTC.

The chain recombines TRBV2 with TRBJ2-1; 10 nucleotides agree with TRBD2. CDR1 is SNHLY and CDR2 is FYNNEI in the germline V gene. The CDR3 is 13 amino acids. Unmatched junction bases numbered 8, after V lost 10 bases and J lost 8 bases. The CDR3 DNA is TGTGCCACCGCGACTAGCGGGTTGGATGAGCAGTTCTTC. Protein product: CATATSGLDEQFF.

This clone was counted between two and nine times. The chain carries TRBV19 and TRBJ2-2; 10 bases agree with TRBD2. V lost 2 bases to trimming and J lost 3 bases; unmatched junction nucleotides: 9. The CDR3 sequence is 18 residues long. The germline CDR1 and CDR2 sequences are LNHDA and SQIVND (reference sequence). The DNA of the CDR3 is TGTGCCAGTAGTATAAAGAAAGGACTAGCGGAGTACACCGGGGAGCTGTTTTTT. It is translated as CASSIKKGLAEYTGELFF.

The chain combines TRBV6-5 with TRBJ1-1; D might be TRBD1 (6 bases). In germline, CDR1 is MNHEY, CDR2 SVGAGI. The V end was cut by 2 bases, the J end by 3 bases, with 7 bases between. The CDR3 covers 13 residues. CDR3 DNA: TGTGCCAGCAGTTACGCAGGGGACACTGAAGCTTTCTTT. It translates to CASSYAGDTEAFF.

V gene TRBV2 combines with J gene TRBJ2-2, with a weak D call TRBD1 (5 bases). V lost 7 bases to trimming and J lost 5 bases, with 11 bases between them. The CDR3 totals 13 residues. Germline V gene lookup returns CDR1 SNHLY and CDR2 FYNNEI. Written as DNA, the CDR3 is TGTGCCAGCACCCTCAGACAGACCGGGGAGCTGTTTTTT. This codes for CASTLRQTGELFF. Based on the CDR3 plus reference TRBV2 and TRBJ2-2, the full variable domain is EPEVTQTPSHQVTQMGQEVILRCVPISNHLYFYWYRQILGQKVEFLVSFYNNEISEKSEIFDDQFSVERPDGSNFTLKIRSTKLEDSAMYFCASTLRQTGELFFGEGSRLTVL.

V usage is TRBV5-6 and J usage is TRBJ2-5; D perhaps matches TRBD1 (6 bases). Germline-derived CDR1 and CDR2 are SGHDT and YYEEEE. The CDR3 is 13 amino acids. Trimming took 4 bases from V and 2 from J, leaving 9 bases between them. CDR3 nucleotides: TGTGCCAGCAGCCCGACAGGTCAAGAGACCCAGTACTTC. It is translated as CASSPTGQETQYF.

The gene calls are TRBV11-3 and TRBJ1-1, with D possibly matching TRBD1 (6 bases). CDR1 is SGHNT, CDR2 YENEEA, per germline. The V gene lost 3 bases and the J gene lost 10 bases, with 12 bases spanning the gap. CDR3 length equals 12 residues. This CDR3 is CASSLGPRGAFF. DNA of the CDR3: TGTGCCAGCAGCTTGGGACCCAGGGGAGCTTTCTTT.

The chain's CDR3 is CASSYEGSSYNEQFF. CDR3 DNA: TGTGCCAGCAGTTACGAGGGCAGCTCCTACAATGAGCAGTTCTTC. The chain links TRBV6-5 to TRBJ2-1; D perhaps matches TRBD2 (5 bases). Per germline, CDR1 MNHEY and CDR2 SVGAGI. The CDR3 has 15 residues. V gave up 2 bases and J gave up 0 bases, with 8 bases separating them.

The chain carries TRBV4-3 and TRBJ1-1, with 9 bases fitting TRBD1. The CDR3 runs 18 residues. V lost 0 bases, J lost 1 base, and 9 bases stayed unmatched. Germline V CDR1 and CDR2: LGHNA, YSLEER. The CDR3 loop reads CASSQELGTGFRNTEAFF. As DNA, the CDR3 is TGCGCCAGCAGCCAAGAGTTAGGGACAGGGTTTCGGAACACTGAAGCTTTCTTT.

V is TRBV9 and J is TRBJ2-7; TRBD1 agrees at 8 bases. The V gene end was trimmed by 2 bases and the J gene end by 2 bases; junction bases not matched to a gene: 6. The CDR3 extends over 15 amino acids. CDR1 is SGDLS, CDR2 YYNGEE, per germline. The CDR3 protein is CASSVASDRAYEQYF. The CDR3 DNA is TGTGCCAGCAGCGTCGCATCGGACAGGGCCTACGAGCAGTACTTC.

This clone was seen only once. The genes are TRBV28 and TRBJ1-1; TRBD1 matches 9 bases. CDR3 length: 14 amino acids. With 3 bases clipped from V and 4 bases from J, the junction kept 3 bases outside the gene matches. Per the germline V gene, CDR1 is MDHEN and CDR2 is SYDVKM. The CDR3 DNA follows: TGTGCCAGCAGTTTGGACAGGGGCATCACTGAAGCTTTCTTT. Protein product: CASSLDRGITEAFF. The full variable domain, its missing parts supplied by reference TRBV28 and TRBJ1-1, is DVKVTQSSRYLVKRTGEKVFLECVQDMDHENMFWYRQDPGLGLRLIYFSYDVKMKEKGDIPEGYSVSREKKERFSLILESASTNQTSMYLCASSLDRGITEAFFGQGTRLTVV.

In nucleotides, the CDR3 is TGTGCCAGCAGCGTAGGACTACTTGAGACCCAGTACTTC. Protein: CASSVGLLETQYF. This chain connects TRBV9 to TRBJ2-5; D may be TRBD2 (5 bases). The CDR3 runs 13 residues. Trimming stripped 0 bases from V and 5 bases from J, with 8 bases between. The germline CDR1 and CDR2 sequences are SGDLS and YYNGEE.

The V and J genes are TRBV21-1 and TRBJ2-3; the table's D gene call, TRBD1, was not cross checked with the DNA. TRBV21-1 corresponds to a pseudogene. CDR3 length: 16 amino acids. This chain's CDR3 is CASSKTAGQDTDTQYF. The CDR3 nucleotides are TGTGCCAGCAGCAAGACGGCGGGACAGGACACAGATACGCAGTATTTT.

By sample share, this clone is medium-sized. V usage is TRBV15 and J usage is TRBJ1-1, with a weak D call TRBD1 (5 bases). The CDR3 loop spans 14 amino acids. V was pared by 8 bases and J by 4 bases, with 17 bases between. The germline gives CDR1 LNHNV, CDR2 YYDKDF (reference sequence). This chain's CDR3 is CATSGRGGATEAFF. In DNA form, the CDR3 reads TGTGCCACCTCAGGACGTGGCGGGGCCACTGAAGCTTTCTTT.

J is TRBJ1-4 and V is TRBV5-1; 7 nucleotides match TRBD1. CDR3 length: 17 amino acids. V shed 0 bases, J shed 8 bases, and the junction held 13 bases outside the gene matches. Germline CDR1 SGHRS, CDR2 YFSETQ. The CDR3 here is CASSLDRGGPRGEKLFF. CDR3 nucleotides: TGCGCCAGCAGCTTGGATCGAGGGGGCCCGAGGGGGGAAAAACTGTTTTTT.

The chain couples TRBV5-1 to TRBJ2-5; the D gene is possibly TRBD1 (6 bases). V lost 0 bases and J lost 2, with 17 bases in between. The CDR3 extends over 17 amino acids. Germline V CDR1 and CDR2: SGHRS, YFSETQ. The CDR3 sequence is CASSLELGHTGQETQYF. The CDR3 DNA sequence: TGCGCCAGCAGCTTGGAGTTGGGACACACGGGGCAAGAGACCCAGTACTTC.

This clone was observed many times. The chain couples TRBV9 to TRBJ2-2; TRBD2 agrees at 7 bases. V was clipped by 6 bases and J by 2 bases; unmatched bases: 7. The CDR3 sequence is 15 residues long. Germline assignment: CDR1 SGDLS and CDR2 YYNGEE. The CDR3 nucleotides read TGTGCCAGCAATCCCAGCGGGGAAAACACCGGGGAGCTGTTTTTT. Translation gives CASNPSGENTGELFF.

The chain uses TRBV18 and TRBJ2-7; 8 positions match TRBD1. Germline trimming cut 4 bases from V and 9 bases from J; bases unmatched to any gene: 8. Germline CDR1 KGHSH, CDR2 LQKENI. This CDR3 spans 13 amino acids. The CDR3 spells CASSRGGQGGQYF. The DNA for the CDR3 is TGTGCCAGCTCACGGGGTGGACAGGGCGGGCAGTACTTC.

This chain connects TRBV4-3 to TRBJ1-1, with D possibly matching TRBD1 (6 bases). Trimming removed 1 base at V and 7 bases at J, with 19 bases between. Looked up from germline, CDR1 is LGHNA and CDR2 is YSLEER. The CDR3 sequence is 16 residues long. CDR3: CASSQVLGGRGDEAFF. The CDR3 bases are TGCGCCAGCAGCCAAGTTTTGGGGGGGCGGGGGGATGAAGCTTTCTTT.

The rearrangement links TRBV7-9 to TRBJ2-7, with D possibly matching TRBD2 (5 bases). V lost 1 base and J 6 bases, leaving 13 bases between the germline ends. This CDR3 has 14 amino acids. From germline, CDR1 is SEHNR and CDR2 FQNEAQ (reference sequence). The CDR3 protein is CASSLEGSFSEQYF. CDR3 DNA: TGTGCCAGCAGCTTAGAAGGGAGCTTCAGCGAGCAGTACTTC. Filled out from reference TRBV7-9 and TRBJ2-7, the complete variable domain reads DTGVSQNPRHKITKRGQNVTFRCDPISEHNRLYWYRQTLGQGPEFLTYFQNEAQLEKSRLLSDRFSAERPKGSFSTLEIQRTEQGDSAMYLCASSLEGSFSEQYFGPGTRLTVT.

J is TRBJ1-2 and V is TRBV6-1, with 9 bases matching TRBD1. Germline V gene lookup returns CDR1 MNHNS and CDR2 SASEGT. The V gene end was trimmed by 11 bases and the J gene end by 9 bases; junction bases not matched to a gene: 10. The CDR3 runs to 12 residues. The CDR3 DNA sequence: TGTGCCGGCGGGGGACAGGGAATAAGCTACACCTTC. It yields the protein CAGGGQGISYTF.

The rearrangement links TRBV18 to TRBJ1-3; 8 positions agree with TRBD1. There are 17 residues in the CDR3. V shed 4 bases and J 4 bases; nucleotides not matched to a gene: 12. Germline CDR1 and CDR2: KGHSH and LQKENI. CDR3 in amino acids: CASSQNRQGKAGNTIYF. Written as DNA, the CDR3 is TGTGCCAGCTCACAGAACCGACAGGGGAAGGCGGGAAACACCATATATTTT.

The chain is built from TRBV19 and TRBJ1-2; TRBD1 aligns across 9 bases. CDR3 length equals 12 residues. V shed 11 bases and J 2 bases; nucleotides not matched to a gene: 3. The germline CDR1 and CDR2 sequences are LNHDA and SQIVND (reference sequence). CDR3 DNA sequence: TGTGCCTCGGGACAGGGAAACTATGGCTACACCTTC. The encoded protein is CASGQGNYGYTF.